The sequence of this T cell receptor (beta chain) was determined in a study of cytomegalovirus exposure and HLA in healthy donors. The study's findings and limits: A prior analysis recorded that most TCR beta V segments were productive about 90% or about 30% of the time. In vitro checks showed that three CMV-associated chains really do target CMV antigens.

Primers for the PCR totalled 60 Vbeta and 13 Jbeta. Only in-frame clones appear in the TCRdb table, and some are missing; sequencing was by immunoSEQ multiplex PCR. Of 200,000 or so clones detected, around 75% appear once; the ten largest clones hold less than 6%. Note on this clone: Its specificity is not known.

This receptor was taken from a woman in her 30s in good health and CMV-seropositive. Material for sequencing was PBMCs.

Written as DNA, the CDR3 is TGTGCCAGTAGGTCAGTCTATGGCTACACCTTC. It translates to CASRSVYGYTF. The rearrangement joins TRBV19 to TRBJ1-2, with no clear D. Trimming took off 6 bases at V and 4 bases at J, with 6 bases between the two ends. The germline gives CDR1 LNHDA, CDR2 SQIVND (reference sequence). This CDR3 is built from 11 residues.